This TCR beta chain was retrieved from a study of cytomegalovirus exposure and HLA in healthy donors. Study results and caveats: Analysis was carried out at a later point, and it linked a missense DCLRE1C variant to TCR beta V- and J-gene trimming.

PCR was performed using 60 Vbeta and 13 Jbeta primers. The table came from immunoSEQ multiplex PCR; TCRdb's copy has only in-frame clones and leaves some out. The repertoire includes around 100,000 clones, over 65% of them detected once, and 2.6% sits in the top ten. To note about this clone: Its antigen is undetermined.

The clonotype comes from a man aged 40-50 years in good health and CMV-seronegative. The sequencing sample was made of PBMCs.

The chain's CDR3 is CASRPGGQETQYF. The CDR3 region has the DNA TGTGCCAGCAGACCCGGGGGTCAAGAGACCCAGTACTTC. This chain links TRBV6-5 with TRBJ2-5; possible D gene TRBD2, 6 bases. The V end was cut by 6 bases, the J end by 2 bases, with 10 bases between. Germline CDR1 reads MNHEY; CDR2 reads SVGAGI. This CDR3 is 13 amino acids long.